Listed below are T cell receptor beta chains from one sample, sequenced in a study of cytomegalovirus exposure and HLA in healthy donors. The protocol was immunoSEQ multiplex PCR, while the TCRdb copy is restricted to in-frame clones and leaves out a portion. The sample has approximately 180,000 clones, around 81% seen once. Material for sequencing was PBMCs. These receptors originate from a woman aged 18-29 years in good health and CMV-seropositive. Each CDR3 is given with its conserved first and last residue.

TRBJ2-6,TRBV6-4,CAATPERGANGLTF
TRBJ2-7,TRBV7-6,CASSPDRVPSLYEQYF
TRBJ2-7,TRBV6-5,CASSLGGGEQYF
TRBJ2-7,TRBV7-9,CASSSMTGGNEQYF
TRBJ2-7,TRBV9,CASSVAMSGQGSYEQYF
TRBJ1-5,TRBV10-3,CATRGQGVYQPQHF
TRBJ2-1,TRBV2,CASQLRTGGGEQFF
TRBJ2-2,TRBV7-7,CASSLDRSGELFF
TRBJ1-5,TRBV28,CASRGSAGTGGGSGQPQHF
TRBJ2-7,TRBV7-6,CASSTTVGEQYF
TRBJ2-3,TRBV7-2,CASSWTGALLSDTQYF
TRBJ2-2,TRBV19,CASTEASDTGELFF
TRBJ2-7,TRBV4-1,CASSQDGRNYEQYF
TRBJ1-2,TRBV19,CASIEASANYGYTF
TRBJ2-7,TRBV29-1,CSVEFGRGYEQYF
TRBJ2-4,TRBV5-4,CASSPRQGLAKNIQYF
TRBJ2-7,TRBV25-1,CASSQGLAGGPAYF
TRBJ2-2,TRBV19,CATQDRERTGELFF
TRBJ2-3,TRBV7-3,CASSLALAGGSDTQYF
TRBJ1-2,TRBV4-1,CASSQGSGRGGNYGYTF
TRBJ2-7,TRBV10-3,CAIRVNSGTRSYEQYF
TRBJ1-5,TRBV4-1,CASSHSLFAGGLRPQHF
TRBJ1-6,TRBV6-5,CASSTLGQGGTPLHF
TRBJ1-5,TRBV30,CAWKDRDNQPQHF
TRBJ2-7,TRBV28,CASSLTGLAGLYEQYF
TRBJ1-5,TRBV6-1,CASSPTGGSNQPQHF
TRBJ2-7,TRBV6-6,CASSSGTGRSYEQYF
TRBJ1-4,TRBV13,CASSLVSGGGEKLFF
TRBJ2-4,TRBV5-6,CASSLLLVKNIQYF
TRBJ2-1,TRBV29-1,CSVEALRGSGYNEQFF
TRBJ1-5,TRBV18,CASSPTQGGNQPQHF
TRBJ2-3,TRBV6-4,CASSDSPRGGTTDTQYF
TRBJ1-2,TRBV5-1,CASSLGGADGYTF
TRBJ2-7,TRBV7-6,CASSHRVSYEQYF
TRBJ2-3,TRBV7-9,CASSLFSTGVNTDTQYF
TRBJ2-2,TRBV7-7,CASSLGQGGSGELFF
TRBJ2-1,TRBV5-1,CASSLPSGRSSYNEQFF
TRBJ2-5,TRBV15,CATSRDLQLETQYF
TRBJ2-3,TRBV28,CASSLTGGWADTQYF
TRBJ1-5,TRBV2,CASSTTGRNQPQHF
TRBJ2-7,TRBV10-1,CASSEFGQGPSNTYEQYF
TRBJ2-5,TRBV7-6,CASSGIQGETQYF
TRBJ2-7,TRBV30,CAWSVREGGQYF
TRBJ1-1,TRBV30,CAWRIGVGGTEAFF
TRBJ1-6,TRBV9,CASSASQGYNSPLHF
TRBJ2-1,TRBV28,CASGGERGPFSEQFF
TRBJ1-4,TRBV11-2,CASSPQDRGSDNEKLFF
TRBJ2-7,TRBV4-1,CASSLSRDSSYEQYF
TRBJ2-1,TRBV11-2,CASSLYGQGYNEQFF
TRBJ1-6,TRBV5-1,CASSPTGLNSPLHF
TRBJ1-4,TRBV6-1,CASSVNRGGEKLFF
TRBJ2-5,TRBV5-1,CASSESLAGYQETQYF
TRBJ2-7,TRBV19,CASSLTPQASYEQYF
TRBJ1-6,TRBV9,CASSVEGAAFSPLHF
TRBJ2-2,TRBV25-1,CASSVTANTGELFF
TRBJ2-5,TRBV28,CASSSRGAQETQYF
TRBJ1-1,TRBV27,CASSRGTVSTEAFF